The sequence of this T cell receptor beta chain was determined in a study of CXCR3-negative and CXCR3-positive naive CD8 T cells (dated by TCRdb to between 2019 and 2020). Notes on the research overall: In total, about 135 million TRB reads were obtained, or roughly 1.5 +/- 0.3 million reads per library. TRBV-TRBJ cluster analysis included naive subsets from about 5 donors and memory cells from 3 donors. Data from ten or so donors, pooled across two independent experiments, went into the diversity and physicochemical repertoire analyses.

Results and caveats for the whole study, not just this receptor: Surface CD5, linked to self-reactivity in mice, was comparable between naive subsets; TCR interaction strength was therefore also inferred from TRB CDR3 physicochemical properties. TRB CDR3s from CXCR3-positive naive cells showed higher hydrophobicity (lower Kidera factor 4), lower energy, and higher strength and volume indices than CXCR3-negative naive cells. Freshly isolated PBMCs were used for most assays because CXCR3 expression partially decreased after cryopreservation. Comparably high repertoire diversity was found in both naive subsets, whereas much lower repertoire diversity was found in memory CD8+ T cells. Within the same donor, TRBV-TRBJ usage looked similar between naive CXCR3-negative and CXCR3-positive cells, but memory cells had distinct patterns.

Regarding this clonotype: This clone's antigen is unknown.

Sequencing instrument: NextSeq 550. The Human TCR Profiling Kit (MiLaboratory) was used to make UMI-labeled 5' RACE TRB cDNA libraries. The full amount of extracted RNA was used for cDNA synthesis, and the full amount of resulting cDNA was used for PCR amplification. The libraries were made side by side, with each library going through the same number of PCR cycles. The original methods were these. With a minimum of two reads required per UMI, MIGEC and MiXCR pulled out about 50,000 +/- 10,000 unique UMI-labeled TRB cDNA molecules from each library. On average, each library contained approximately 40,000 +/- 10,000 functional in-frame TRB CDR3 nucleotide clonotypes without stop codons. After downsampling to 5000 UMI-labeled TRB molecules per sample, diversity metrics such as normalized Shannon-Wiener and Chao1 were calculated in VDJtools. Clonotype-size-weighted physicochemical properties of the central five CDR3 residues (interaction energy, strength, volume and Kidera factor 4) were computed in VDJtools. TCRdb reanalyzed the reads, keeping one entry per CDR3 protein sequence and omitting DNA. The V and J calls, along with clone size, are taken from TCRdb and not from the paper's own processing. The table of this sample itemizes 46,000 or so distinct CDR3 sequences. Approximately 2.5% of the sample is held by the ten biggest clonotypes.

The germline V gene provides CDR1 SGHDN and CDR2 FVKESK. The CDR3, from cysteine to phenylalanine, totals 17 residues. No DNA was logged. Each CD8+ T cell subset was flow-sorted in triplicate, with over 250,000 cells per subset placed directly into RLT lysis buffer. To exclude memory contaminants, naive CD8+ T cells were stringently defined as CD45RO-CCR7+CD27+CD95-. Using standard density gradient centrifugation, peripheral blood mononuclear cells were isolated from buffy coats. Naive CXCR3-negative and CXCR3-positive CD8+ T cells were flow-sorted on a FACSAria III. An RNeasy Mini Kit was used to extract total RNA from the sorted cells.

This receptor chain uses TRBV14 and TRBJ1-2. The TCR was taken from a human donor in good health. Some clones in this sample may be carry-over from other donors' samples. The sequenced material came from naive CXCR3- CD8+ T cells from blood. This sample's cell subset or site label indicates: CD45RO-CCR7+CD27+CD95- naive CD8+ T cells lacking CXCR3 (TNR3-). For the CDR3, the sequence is CASSQDHRRRPVYGYTF.